This passage covers 24 T cell receptor beta chains from one sample sequenced in a study of T-cell reconstitution after alpha-beta-depleted transplantation in children. Researchers prepared the TCRbeta library using unique molecular identifiers, the study reports. TCRdb reanalysed the PCR reads using MiXCR and keeps one entry per CDR3 protein. The sample yields 400,000 to 550,000 distinct CDR3 sequences, approximately 10% seen once. The sample here was PBMCs, taken before TCRalphabeta/CD19-depleted stem cell transplant. The receptor source for this set is a child aged 2 to 10 with inherited bone marrow failure, due to receive a stem cell transplant.

In its sample, this clonotype was seen many times. The chain employs TRBV12-5 and TRBJ2-3; D remains unclear. This CDR3 has 12 residues. CDR1 and CDR2 from the germline V gene are LGHNT and FRNRAP. V was clipped by 3 bases and J by 6 bases, with 7 bases between them. The CDR3: CASGFGSDTQYF. In DNA, the CDR3 is TGTGCTAGTGGTTTCGGCAGCGATACGCAGTATTTT.

This clonotype was found a few times. The gene calls are TRBV20-1 and TRBJ2-7; D perhaps matches TRBD2 (6 bases). Deletions cut 4 bases from V and 7 bases from J, with 26 bases between. Germline lookup yields CDR1 DFQATT and CDR2 SNEGSKA (reference sequence). The CDR3 has 16 amino acids. The CDR3 reads CSATLCRAGRRCEQYF. CDR3 sequence (DNA): TGCAGTGCTACTCTCTGTAGGGCGGGACGTCGATGTGAGCAGTACTTC.

This clonotype was picked up a small number of times. The chain recombines TRBV5-1 with TRBJ2-5, with D perhaps given as TRBD1 or TRBD2 (5 bases each). The V gene's germline CDR1 is SGHRS and CDR2 YFSETQ. V dropped 0 bases and J dropped 2 bases, with 14 bases sitting between them. The CDR3 spans 16 residues. In DNA, the CDR3 is TGCGCCAGCAGCTTGGTCGGGGCGGTGCCACAAGAGACCCAGTACTTC. This translates into CASSLVGAVPQETQYF.

This clonotype appeared many times. CDR3 coding DNA: TGCAGCGTTGTCGCGGGAAGGGGGAGAATCGATGAGCAGTTCTTC. Residues: CSVVAGRGRIDEQFF. The J gene is TRBJ2-1, the V gene TRBV29-1, with D possibly being TRBD1 or TRBD2 (6 bases each). Trimming left V 4 bases short and J 8 bases short, with 21 bases between. The CDR3 covers 15 residues. The germline gives CDR1 SQVTM, CDR2 ANQGSEA.

This clonotype was counted only a few times. The V and J genes are TRBV28 and TRBJ1-1; TRBD1 aligns across 7 bases. From germline, CDR1 is MDHEN and CDR2 SYDVKM. The length of the CDR3 is 13 residues. The J segment lost 1 base and the V segment lost 7 bases, leaving 3 bases of the junction unmatched. This chain's CDR3 is CASTSGGNTEAFF. The DNA of the CDR3 is TGTGCCAGCACCTCAGGGGGGAACACTGAAGCTTTCTTT.

This clonotype was counted between two and nine times. CDR3 coding DNA: TGTGCCAGCAGCTTCCGACTAGCGGGCCTGGTGACAGATACGCAGTATTTT. This gives the protein CASSFRLAGLVTDTQYF. The genes are TRBV7-2 and TRBJ2-3; 10 bases agree with TRBD2. Germline CDR1 is SGHTA and CDR2 is FQGNSA. This CDR3 is 17 amino acids long. The junction had 9 bases not matched to a gene; V was cut back by 3 bases and J by 3 bases.

Many counts were recorded for this clonotype. The V gene is TRBV6-1, the J gene TRBJ2-7; no reliable D call. The CDR3 totals 13 residues. Trimming removed 4 bases at V and 3 bases at J, with 10 bases between. The germline CDR1 and CDR2 sequences are MNHNS and SASEGT. The CDR3 sequence: CASSATNSYEQYF. Written as DNA, the CDR3 is TGTGCCAGCAGTGCCACCAACAGCTACGAGCAGTACTTC.

This clonotype was seen many times. This chain joins TRBV5-1 and TRBJ1-1, with 8 bases fitting TRBD1. The CDR3 spans 16 residues. Germline loops: CDR1 SGHRS, CDR2 YFSETQ. V lost 0 bases and J lost 5; bases outside the gene matches: 9. This chain's CDR3 is CASSLVGQGRATEAFF. The CDR3 nucleotides read TGCGCCAGCAGCTTGGTTGGACAGGGACGCGCAACTGAAGCTTTCTTT.

V is TRBV5-1 and J is TRBJ2-2; D may be TRBD1 (5 bases). Trimming took off 2 bases at V and 7 bases at J, with 12 bases between the two ends. Germline V CDR1 and CDR2: SGHRS, YFSETQ. There are 14 residues in the CDR3. CDR3: CASSFIQQGGELFF. CDR3 bases: TGCGCCAGCAGCTTTATACAGCAGGGCGGGGAGCTGTTTTTT. Filled out from reference TRBV5-1 and TRBJ2-2, the complete variable domain reads KAGVTQTPRYLIKTRGQQVTLSCSPISGHRSVSWYQQTPGQGLQFLFEYFSETQRNKGNFPGRFSGRQFSNSRSEMNVSTLELGDSALYLCASSFIQQGGELFFGEGSRLTVL.

This clonotype came up a few times. The V call is TRBV30, the J call TRBJ2-5; no firm D call. CDR3 size: 13 residues. CDR1 is GTSNPN, CDR2 SVGIG, per germline (reference sequence). Trimming left V 0 bases short and J 4 bases short, with 9 bases between. CDR3 DNA: TGTGCCTGGAGTGTAGGTGCCGGAGAGACCCAGTACTTC. It translates to CAWSVGAGETQYF.

This clonotype was seen ten or more times. The gene calls are TRBV10-3 and TRBJ2-5; TRBD2 matches at 15 bases. Per germline, CDR1 ENHRY and CDR2 SYGVKD. The CDR3 consists of 17 residues. V lost 7 bases, J lost 2 bases, and 8 bases stayed unmatched. In DNA, the CDR3 is TGTGCCATCAAGGAGGGGACTAGCGGGAGGCCACAAGAGACCCAGTACTTC. It specifies CAIKEGTSGRPQETQYF.

In this sample, this clonotype turned up many times. The CDR3 DNA sequence: TGCGCCAGCAGCTTGGGGGACAGGAGCTCCTATAATTCACCCCTCCACTTT. Translation gives CASSLGDRSSYNSPLHF. This chain joins TRBV5-1 and TRBJ1-6; 8 positions match TRBD1. The CDR3 has 17 residues. The ends lost 0 bases at V and 0 bases at J; junction bases unmatched: 2. CDR1 is SGHRS, CDR2 YFSETQ, per germline.

This clonotype was detected many times. The chain uses TRBV12-3 or TRBV12-4 and TRBJ1-2; D gene uncertain. Deletions cut 3 bases from V and 4 bases from J, with 12 bases between. The CDR3 runs 14 residues. The DNA of the CDR3 is TGTGCCAGCAGTTTTCTCCCATTAACCTATGGCTACACCTTC. As protein: CASSFLPLTYGYTF.

The V call is TRBV19, the J call TRBJ2-4; D is possibly TRBD2 (5 bases). The CDR3 spans 17 residues. Germline-derived CDR1 and CDR2 are LNHDA and SQIVND (reference sequence). Deletions cut 3 bases from V and 5 bases from J, with 20 bases between. CDR3 sequence: CASSIALALAPQNIQYF. CDR3 nucleotide sequence: TGTGCCAGTAGTATTGCTTTGGCGCTAGCCCCCCAAAACATTCAGTACTTC.

This clonotype has at least ten counts. The chain couples TRBV6-5 to TRBJ2-7; D is uncertain. Germline CDR1 MNHEY, CDR2 SVGAGI. The CDR3 runs 13 residues. V was pared by 0 bases and J by 7 bases, with 10 bases between. The DNA of the CDR3 is TGTGCCAGCAGTTACTCGAATGTCGCAGAGCAGTACTTC. Its translation: CASSYSNVAEQYF.

The CDR3 nucleotides are TGTGCCAGCAGGATAGGGACTAGCGGGAGTAACGAGCAGTACTTC. This gives the protein CASRIGTSGSNEQYF. This chain connects TRBV6-1 to TRBJ2-7; 14 nucleotides match TRBD2. The CDR3 loop spans 15 amino acids. Germline CDR1 is MNHNS and CDR2 is SASEGT. J lost 5 bases, V lost 6 bases, and 6 bases had no gene match.

This clonotype showed up many times. The chain joins TRBV20-1 to TRBJ1-2, with D possibly TRBD1 on 5 matching bases. The germline V gene encodes CDR1 DFQATT and CDR2 SNEGSKA (reference sequence). This CDR3 spans 14 amino acids. V shed 3 bases and J shed 4 bases, with 15 bases lying between them. CDR3 DNA sequence: TGCAGTGCTAGTTCTTACAGGACTTTCTATGGCTACACCTTC. The encoded protein is CSASSYRTFYGYTF.

This clonotype was picked up many times. This chain uses TRBV27 with TRBJ2-1; a weak D match, TRBD1 (5 bases). V gave up 2 bases and J gave up 2 bases, with 7 bases separating them. In germline, CDR1 is MNHEY, CDR2 SMNVEV (reference sequence). The CDR3 is made up of 14 amino acids. The CDR3 region has the DNA TGTGCCAGCAGTTTACAGGGAACCTACAATGAGCAGTTCTTC. Its protein is CASSLQGTYNEQFF.

This clonotype showed up many times. The chain couples TRBV6-5 to TRBJ2-5; D remains unclear. Germline V lookup: CDR1 MNHEY, CDR2 SVGAGI. The CDR3 extends over 14 amino acids. Trimming pared 2 bases from V and 5 bases from J, leaving 12 bases between. The CDR3 region has the DNA TGTGCCAGCAGTTACGAGCAGATGGGGGAGACCCAGTACTTC. Its translation is CASSYEQMGETQYF.

This clonotype was detected many times. The J gene is TRBJ1-3, the V gene TRBV6-1; TRBD1 aligns across 7 bases. The trim removed 5 bases at V and 4 bases at J, leaving 11 bases unmatched. This CDR3 comprises 16 residues. Germline CDR1 reads MNHNS; CDR2 reads SASEGT. CDR3 nucleotides: TGTGCCAGCAGTCCCTTCAAGGGGGCAGCCGGAAACACCATATATTTT. It yields the protein CASSPFKGAAGNTIYF.

The gene calls are TRBV11-2 and TRBJ2-7; D is undetermined. The V end lost 3 bases, the J end lost 0 bases, and 9 bases lay between the germline ends. The CDR3 has 14 residues. CDR1 is SGHAT, CDR2 FQNNGV, per germline. CDR3 bases: TGTGCCAGCAGCTTGAAGGCGAGCTCCTACGAGCAGTACTTC. As protein: CASSLKASSYEQYF.

There are many counts of this clonotype. The chain links TRBV4-3 to TRBJ2-3, with 8 bases fitting TRBD1. V lost 2 bases, J lost 2 bases, and 6 bases stayed unmatched. CDR1 is LGHNA, CDR2 YSLEER, per germline. This CDR3 has 16 amino acids. CDR3 in amino acids: CASSQLPTGATDTQYF. The DNA for the CDR3 is TGCGCCAGCAGCCAACTCCCGACAGGGGCCACAGATACGCAGTATTTT.

This clonotype occurred many times. The J gene is TRBJ2-7, the V gene TRBV5-4; 8 bases are a match to TRBD2. The V gene end was trimmed by 0 bases and the J gene end by 2 bases; junction bases not matched to a gene: 4. CDR1 SGHNT and CDR2 YYREEE come from the germline V gene (reference sequence). The CDR3 is made up of 15 amino acids. The CDR3 spells CASSLAAGRAYEQYF. CDR3 DNA sequence: TGTGCCAGCAGCTTGGCCGCCGGGAGGGCCTACGAGCAGTACTTC.

This clonotype was recorded many times. The J gene is TRBJ2-4, the V gene TRBV27; D is possibly TRBD2 (6 bases). This CDR3 comprises 14 residues. V gave up 6 bases and J gave up 6 bases, with 15 bases separating them. The germline CDR1 and CDR2 sequences are MNHEY and SMNVEV (reference sequence). The CDR3 sequence is CASRPGLLLNIQYF. In DNA, the CDR3 is TGTGCCAGCAGACCGGGACTCTTGTTAAACATTCAGTACTTC.